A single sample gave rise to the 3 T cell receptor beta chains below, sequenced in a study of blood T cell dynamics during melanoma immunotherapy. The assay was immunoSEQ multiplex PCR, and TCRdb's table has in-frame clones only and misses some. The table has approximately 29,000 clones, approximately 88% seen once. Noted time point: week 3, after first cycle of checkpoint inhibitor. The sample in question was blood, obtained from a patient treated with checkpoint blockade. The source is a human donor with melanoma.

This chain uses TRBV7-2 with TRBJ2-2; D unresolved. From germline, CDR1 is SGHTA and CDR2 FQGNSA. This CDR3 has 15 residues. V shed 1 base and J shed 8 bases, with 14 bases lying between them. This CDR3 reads CASSLVPASAGELFF. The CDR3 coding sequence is TGTGCCAGCAGCTTAGTTCCCGCAAGTGCAGGGGAGCTGTTTTTT.

The CDR3 DNA sequence: TGTGCCAGTAGTGTAGCGGGGGGACCCACCGGGGAGCTGTTTTTT. Its translation: CASSVAGGPTGELFF. The chain recombines TRBV19 with TRBJ2-2; 10 positions agree with TRBD2. The CDR3 loop spans 15 amino acids. The V segment lost 5 bases and the J segment 4 bases; nucleotides outside the gene matches: 4. From germline, CDR1 is LNHDA and CDR2 SQIVND (reference sequence).

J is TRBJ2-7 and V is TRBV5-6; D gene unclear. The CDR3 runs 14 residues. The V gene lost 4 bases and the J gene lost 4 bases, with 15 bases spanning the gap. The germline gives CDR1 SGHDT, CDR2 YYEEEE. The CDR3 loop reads CASSNAPELYEQYF. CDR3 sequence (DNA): TGTGCCAGCAGCAACGCTCCGGAGCTTTACGAGCAGTACTTC.